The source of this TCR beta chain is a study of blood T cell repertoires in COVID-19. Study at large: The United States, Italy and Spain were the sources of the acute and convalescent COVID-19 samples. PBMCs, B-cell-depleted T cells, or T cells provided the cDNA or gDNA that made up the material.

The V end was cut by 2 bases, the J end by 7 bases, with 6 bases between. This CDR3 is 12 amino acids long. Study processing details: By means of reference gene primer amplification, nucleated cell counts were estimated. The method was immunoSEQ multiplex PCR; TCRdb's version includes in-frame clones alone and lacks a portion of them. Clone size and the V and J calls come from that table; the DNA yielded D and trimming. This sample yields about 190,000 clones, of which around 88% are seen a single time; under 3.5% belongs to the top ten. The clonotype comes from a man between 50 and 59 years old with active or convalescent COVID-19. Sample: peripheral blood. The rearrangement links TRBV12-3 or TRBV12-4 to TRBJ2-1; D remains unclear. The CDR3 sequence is CASSLFRNEQFF. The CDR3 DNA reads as TGTGCCAGCAGTTTATTTCGGAATGAGCAGTTCTTC.